Presented here are 10 T cell receptor beta chains from one specimen sequenced in a study of cytomegalovirus exposure and HLA in healthy donors. The PCR had 60 Vbeta and 13 Jbeta primers. Data came from immunoSEQ multiplex PCR; TCRdb stores just in-frame clones and leaves some out. Counted here are 100,000 or so clones, over 75% occurring once; the ten biggest clones make up 6.9%. The specimen sequenced was PBMCs. The receptors here all came from a man aged 25 to 40 in good health and CMV-seropositive.

The gene calls are TRBV5-1 and TRBJ2-7; 9 bases are a match to TRBD2. The V and J ends lost 0 bases and 3 bases, in that order; junction bases with no gene match: 4. Germline V gene lookup returns CDR1 SGHRS and CDR2 YFSETQ. The CDR3 loop spans 15 amino acids. This chain's CDR3 is CASSLDGRGGYEQYF. The CDR3 nucleotides are TGCGCCAGCAGCTTGGATGGGCGGGGGGGCTACGAGCAGTACTTC.

This sequence joins TRBV12-5 and TRBJ1-2; D might be TRBD1 (6 bases). The germline gives CDR1 LGHNT, CDR2 FRNRAP. V was clipped by 0 bases and J by 4 bases, with 15 bases between them. The CDR3 has 16 amino acids. The CDR3 nucleotides read TGTGCTAGTGGTTTGGTACTCAGGGGACGTCTCTATGGCTACACCTTC. Translating gives CASGLVLRGRLYGYTF.

V usage is TRBV4-1 and J usage is TRBJ1-2; 8 nucleotides match TRBD1. Germline loops: CDR1 MGHRA, CDR2 YSYEKL. The CDR3 consists of 15 residues. With 0 bases clipped from V and 8 bases from J, the junction kept 8 bases outside the gene matches. The CDR3 DNA is TGCGCCAGCAGCCAAGAGCGGCAGGGGGCACAGGGCTACACCTTC. Residues: CASSQERQGAQGYTF.

The chain links TRBV6-5 to TRBJ2-3; D might be TRBD1 (5 bases). Germline V gene data show CDR1 as MNHEY and CDR2 as SVGAGI. The CDR3 covers 14 residues. Trimming shortened V by 0 bases and J by 3 bases, and 7 bases separated the two germline ends. The CDR3 spells CASSYSRQTDTQYF. The CDR3, as DNA: TGTGCCAGCAGTTACTCTAGACAGACAGATACGCAGTATTTT.

This chain links TRBV28 with TRBJ2-7, with TRBD1 matching over 8 bases. V was clipped by 6 bases and J by 3 bases; unmatched bases: 10. This CDR3 spans 15 amino acids. CDR1 is MDHEN and CDR2 is SYDVKM in the germline V gene. The CDR3 DNA sequence: TGTGCCAGCAGGGGGCAGGGGGCCCTTCGCTACGAGCAGTACTTC. Translated, it gives CASRGQGALRYEQYF.

This chain connects TRBV13 to TRBJ1-6; D gene unclear. CDR3 length equals 14 residues. Looked up from germline, CDR1 is PRHDT and CDR2 is FYEKMQ (reference sequence). Trimming took off 8 bases at V and 7 bases at J, with 15 bases between the two ends. This CDR3 reads CASSRGPGNSPLHF. CDR3 in DNA: TGTGCCAGCTCCCGCGGGCCGGGAAATTCACCCCTCCACTTT.

The chain recombines TRBV6-1 with TRBJ2-2; possible D gene TRBD2, 6 bases. V shed 2 bases and J shed 7 bases, with 14 bases lying between them. This CDR3 has 15 amino acids. From germline, CDR1 is MNHNS and CDR2 SASEGT. The CDR3 region is CASSEWGELHGELFF. CDR3 nucleotides: TGTGCCAGCAGTGAATGGGGGGAACTCCACGGGGAGCTGTTTTTT.

The chain combines TRBV7-6 with TRBJ2-3, with 12 bases matching TRBD2. V was clipped by 6 bases and J by 7 bases; unmatched bases: 11. The germline V gene encodes CDR1 SGHVS and CDR2 FNYEAQ. CDR3 size: 16 residues. CDR3 DNA sequence: TGTGCCAGCAGTTCCGACCTAGCGGGGGGGCCGCATACGCAGTATTTT. This codes for CASSSDLAGGPHTQYF. The whole variable domain, filled in from reference TRBV7-6 and TRBJ2-3, reads GAGVSQSPRYKVTKRGQDVALRCDPISGHVSLYWYRQALGQGPEFLTYFNYEAQQDKSGLPNDRFSAERPEGSISTLTIQRTEQRDSAMYRCASSSDLAGGPHTQYFGPGTRLTVL.

This clone has a single count. The V call is TRBV5-1, the J call TRBJ2-5; possibly TRBD1 for D (6 bases). The germline gives CDR1 SGHRS, CDR2 YFSETQ. V was pared by 2 bases and J by 3 bases, with 17 bases between. The CDR3 has 16 amino acids. The chain's CDR3 is CASSFGGWTAEETQYF. CDR3 in DNA: TGCGCCAGCAGCTTTGGAGGTTGGACAGCAGAAGAGACCCAGTACTTC. Together with reference TRBV5-1 and TRBJ2-5, the CDR3 gives the full variable domain: KAGVTQTPRYLIKTRGQQVTLSCSPISGHRSVSWYQQTPGQGLQFLFEYFSETQRNKGNFPGRFSGRQFSNSRSEMNVSTLELGDSALYLCASSFGGWTAEETQYFGPGTRLLVL.

This chain joins TRBV5-1 and TRBJ2-5, with 15 bases fitting TRBD2. Germline V gene sequence: CDR1 SGHRS, CDR2 YFSETQ. V dropped 4 bases and J dropped 1; count of bases not matched to a gene: 8. The CDR3 totals 18 residues. The DNA for the CDR3 is TGCGCCAGCAGCGACCTAGGGACTAGCGGGGGGATCCAAGAGACCCAGTACTTC. Its translation: CASSDLGTSGGIQETQYF.